This is a list of T cell receptor beta chains from one sample in a study of PD-1 blockade in classical Hodgkin lymphoma. Profiling relied on immunoSEQ multiplex PCR, and the TCRdb table lists in-frame clones only, not all of them. The sample contains over 6,500 clones, roughly 80% of which appear only once. The material sequenced was peripheral blood mononuclear cells (PBMCs), taken at baseline. The receptor set was obtained from a human donor with classical Hodgkin lymphoma. Each CDR3 is given with its conserved first and last residue. The D gene is left open where the match is weak.

CDR3 protein	J gene	D gene	V gene
CASSPGSWGTEAFF	TRBJ1-1	NA	TRBV5-1
CASSFTGTDTQYF	TRBJ2-3	NA	TRBV27
CASRWTAHSNQPQHF	TRBJ1-5	NA	TRBV19
CASSLTPGSYEQYF	TRBJ2-7	NA	TRBV11-3
CAGDGGEAYEQYF	TRBJ2-7	TRBD2	TRBV6-1
CASRAGLTEAFF	TRBJ1-1	NA	TRBV6-6
CAISPGTSGIYEQFF	TRBJ2-1	TRBD2	TRBV10-3
CASSPWGGDEQYF	TRBJ2-7	TRBD2	TRBV9
CASEAGTPNEQFF	TRBJ2-1	NA	TRBV6-6
CASSLVPEGTGNTIYF	TRBJ1-3	NA	TRBV7-3
CASSSLAGTYNEQFF	TRBJ2-1	TRBD2	TRBV5-6
CASSADSFYEQYF	TRBJ2-7	NA	TRBV2
CASSLITSGRTQYF	TRBJ2-3	TRBD2	TRBV5-1
CASSTAPAGDRYGYTF	TRBJ1-2	NA	TRBV4-1
CASSQRQGRRTDTQYF	TRBJ2-3	TRBD1	TRBV5-1
CASSSETAPYYGYTF	TRBJ1-2	NA	TRBV7-9
CASSPTAGVSNEQFF	TRBJ2-1	TRBD2	TRBV18
CASSLAANEQFF	TRBJ2-1	NA	TRBV7-6
CATMTQGASNQPQHF	TRBJ1-5	TRBD1	TRBV28
CASSRTGTSYNEQFF	TRBJ2-1	NA	TRBV4-3
CARLDRAYEQYF	TRBJ2-7	NA	TRBV9
CASKRGFIYGYTF	TRBJ1-2	NA	TRBV28
CASSLELAGGYPYNEQFF	TRBJ2-1	TRBD2	TRBV7-8
CASHQGTGANVLTF	TRBJ2-6	NA	TRBV6-1
CASSGGGGFNQPQHF	TRBJ1-5	NA	TRBV19
CASSRTNGDSPWGYGYTF	TRBJ1-2	TRBD1	TRBV11-2
CASGGAGFQPQHF	TRBJ1-5	NA	TRBV9